Presented here are 9 T cell receptor beta chains from one specimen sequenced in a study of T cell clones after liver transplantation. Using immunoSEQ multiplex PCR, the repertoire was profiled, and TCRdb retains in-frame clones only, with some absent. The sample has tens of thousands of clones, 70% to 90% seen once. The sample in question was CD4+ T cells from blood, obtained at the 22-month timepoint. These receptors were collected from a human patient who received a liver transplant. Some T cells may possibly be graft donor cells.

The rearrangement joins TRBV6-5 to TRBJ2-5; D call uncertain. The V end was cut by 5 bases, the J end by 2 bases, with 12 bases between. Germline V lookup: CDR1 MNHEY, CDR2 SVGAGI. This CDR3 is 14 amino acids long. CDR3 bases: TGTGCCAGCAGTCTCCCCCGCGGTCAAGAGACCCAGTACTTC. The encoded protein is CASSLPRGQETQYF.

This clone has more than one count but fewer than ten. Other DNA variants within this sample encode the same CDR3. The rearrangement uses TRBV2 and TRBJ2-7; no reliable D call. V dropped 7 bases and J dropped 0 bases, with 7 bases sitting between them. The germline V gene has CDR1 SNHLY and CDR2 FYNNEI. The CDR3 has 12 residues. CDR3 DNA sequence: TGTGCCAGCACAAGGGACTCCTACGAGCAGTACTTC. Residues: CASTRDSYEQYF.

The genes are TRBV5-1 and TRBJ1-2; D is perhaps TRBD1 (6 bases). Germline loops: CDR1 SGHRS, CDR2 YFSETQ. The CDR3 sequence is 15 residues long. Deletions cut 2 bases from V and 4 bases from J, with 15 bases between. CDR3 sequence: CASSLVQGTGYGYTF. The CDR3 region has the DNA TGCGCCAGCAGCTTAGTACAGGGAACCGGCTATGGCTACACCTTC.

The chain employs TRBV5-6 and TRBJ1-3, with TRBD1 as a possible D gene (5 bases). The CDR3 spans 15 residues. CDR1 SGHDT and CDR2 YYEEEE come from the germline V gene. V dropped 0 bases and J dropped 3 bases, with 10 bases sitting between them. This chain's CDR3 is CASSLGRVIGNTIYF. Written as DNA, the CDR3 is TGTGCCAGCAGCTTGGGCAGGGTGATTGGAAACACCATATATTTT.

This chain joins TRBV7-2 and TRBJ2-5; D ambiguous. The CDR3 contains 15 residues. The V gene's germline CDR1 is SGHTA and CDR2 FQGNSA. The V and J ends lost 0 bases and 1 base respectively, with 9 bases between them. The DNA of the CDR3 is TGTGCCAGCAGCTTAGCGTCAGGCTCCCAAGAGACCCAGTACTTC. Its translation: CASSLASGSQETQYF.

The chain couples TRBV19 to TRBJ1-5; the D is unclear. The CDR3 is 13 residues long. The V and J ends lost 7 bases and 3 bases respectively, with 10 bases between them. Germline CDR1 and CDR2: LNHDA and SQIVND (reference sequence). CDR3 sequence reads: CASTYRNNQPQHF. The CDR3 nucleotides read TGTGCCAGTACCTACAGAAACAATCAGCCCCAGCATTTT.

The chain recombines TRBV4-3 with TRBJ1-5; D might be TRBD1 (5 bases). This CDR3 is 17 amino acids long. Per germline, CDR1 LGHNA and CDR2 YSLEER. V was cut by 0 bases and J by 7 bases, with 19 bases left in between. CDR3: CASSQESLIRGGQPQHF. The CDR3 nucleotides read TGCGCCAGCAGCCAAGAAAGTCTGATACGGGGCGGACAGCCCCAGCATTTT.

J is TRBJ1-4 and V is TRBV14, with D unresolved. The CDR3 extends over 15 amino acids. In germline, CDR1 is SGHDN, CDR2 FVKESK. Trimming removed 4 bases at V and 3 bases at J, with 12 bases between. The CDR3 region is CASSLIQSPNEKLFF. CDR3 DNA sequence: TGTGCCAGCAGCCTCATACAGTCCCCTAATGAAAAACTGTTTTTT.

V usage is TRBV7-9 and J usage is TRBJ1-1; D is possibly TRBD1 (6 bases). The germline CDR1 and CDR2 sequences are SEHNR and FQNEAQ (reference sequence). Trimming removed 3 bases from V and 3 bases from J, with 14 bases in between. The CDR3 has 15 amino acids. As DNA, the CDR3 is TGTGCCAGCAGCTTCTTTAAGACAGGATACACTGAAGCTTTCTTT. It codes for CASSFFKTGYTEAFF. The whole variable domain, filled in from reference TRBV7-9 and TRBJ1-1, reads DTGVSQNPRHKITKRGQNVTFRCDPISEHNRLYWYRQTLGQGPEFLTYFQNEAQLEKSRLLSDRFSAERPKGSFSTLEIQRTEQGDSAMYLCASSFFKTGYTEAFFGQGTRLTVV.